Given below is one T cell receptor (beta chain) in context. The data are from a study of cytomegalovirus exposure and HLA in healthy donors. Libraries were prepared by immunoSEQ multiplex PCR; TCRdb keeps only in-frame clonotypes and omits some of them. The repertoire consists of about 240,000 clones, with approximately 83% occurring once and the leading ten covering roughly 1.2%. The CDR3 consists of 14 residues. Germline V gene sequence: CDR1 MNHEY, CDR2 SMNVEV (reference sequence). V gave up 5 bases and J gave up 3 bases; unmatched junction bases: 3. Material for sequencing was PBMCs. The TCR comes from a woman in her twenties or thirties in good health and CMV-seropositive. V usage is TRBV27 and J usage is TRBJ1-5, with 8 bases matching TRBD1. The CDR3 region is CASSATGANQPQHF. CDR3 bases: TGTGCCAGCAGTGCGACAGGGGCCAATCAGCCCCAGCATTTT.